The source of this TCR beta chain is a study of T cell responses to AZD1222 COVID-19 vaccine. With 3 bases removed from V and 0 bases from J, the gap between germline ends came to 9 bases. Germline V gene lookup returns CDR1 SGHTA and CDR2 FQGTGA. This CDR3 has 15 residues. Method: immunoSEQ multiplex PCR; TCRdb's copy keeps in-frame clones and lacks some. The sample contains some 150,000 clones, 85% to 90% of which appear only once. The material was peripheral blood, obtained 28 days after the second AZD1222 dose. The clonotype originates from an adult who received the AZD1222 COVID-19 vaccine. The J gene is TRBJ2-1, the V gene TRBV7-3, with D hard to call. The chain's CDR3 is CASSFVFGSYNEQFF. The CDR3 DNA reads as TGTGCCAGCAGCTTTGTCTTCGGCTCCTACAATGAGCAGTTCTTC.